This T cell receptor (beta chain) was sequenced for a study of cytomegalovirus exposure and HLA in healthy donors. PCR amplification relied on 60 Vbeta primers (plus 13 Jbeta primers). TCRdb's copy holds only in-frame clones and misses some; the assay was immunoSEQ multiplex PCR. The sample includes 170,000 or so clones, 84% seen only once; the top ten take 6.4%. Comments on this clone: Its antigen is not identified.

Findings of the study overall: Analysis was carried out at a later point, and it linked a missense DCLRE1C variant to TCR beta V- and J-gene trimming. In vitro, a few CMV-associated chains proved specific for CMV antigens. Roughly even sequencing depth across donors was the assumption behind the presence/absence analyses.

Germline values: CDR1 SGHNT, CDR2 YENEEA. Trimming left V 6 bases short and J 3 bases short, with 14 bases between. The CDR3 has 15 residues. The chain carries TRBV11-3 and TRBJ2-2; D gene ambiguous. The sample consisted of PBMCs. The sequence was collected from a middle-aged man in good health and CMV-seropositive. This chain's CDR3 is CASSAQWADTGELFF. CDR3 coding DNA: TGTGCCAGCAGTGCCCAATGGGCTGACACCGGGGAGCTGTTTTTT.